This T cell receptor beta chain emerged from a study of B cell selection in AIRE deficiency. Regarding the study as a whole: Shared Treg sequences had shorter CDR3s, biased toward rearrangements with few non-templated insertions.

The method was immunoSEQ multiplex PCR; TCRdb's version includes in-frame clones alone and lacks a portion of them. The sample contains 20,000 to 30,000 clones, around 97% of which appear only once. Per germline, CDR1 LNHDA and CDR2 SQIVND (reference sequence). The V segment lost 8 bases and the J segment 3 bases; nucleotides outside the gene matches: 7. This CDR3 has 14 residues. Conventional CD4 T cells were sorted as CD4+CD127+ cells. This clone was detected once. Its cognate antigen is unknown. Sequenced material: conventional CD4+ T cells sorted from PBMCs. The rearrangement joins TRBV19 to TRBJ2-4, with 7 bases that match TRBD2. The receptor's source is a human donor with AIRE deficiency. CDR3 DNA: TGTGCCAGTGTTGCGGGAGCTGGCAAAAACATTCAGTACTTC. Protein product: CASVAGAGKNIQYF.